This TCR beta chain came from a study of blood T cell repertoires in COVID-19. On the study more broadly: From the United States, Italy and Spain came samples of acute and convalescent COVID-19. From T cells, B-cell-depleted T cells, or PBMCs came the material, which was cDNA or gDNA.

V was trimmed by 7 bases and J by 4 bases, leaving 13 bases between them. This CDR3 spans 13 amino acids. Germline V gene sequence: CDR1 SQVTM, CDR2 ANQGSEA. Per the authors' pipeline: Amplification of reference gene primers provided the estimated nucleated cell counts. TCRdb's copy holds only in-frame clones and misses some; the assay was immunoSEQ multiplex PCR. That table supplies the V and J calls and clone size; D and trimming were determined from the DNA. The top ten hold 13% of the sample, which has 270,000 or so clones, 85% seen once. The receptor was derived from a human donor in a cohort sampled during active COVID-19. The V gene is TRBV29-1, the J gene TRBJ2-2; D perhaps matches TRBD2 (6 bases). Sample: peripheral blood. CDR3 sequence: CSGGLARTGELFF. The CDR3 DNA reads TGCAGCGGGGGCCTAGCGCGCACCGGGGAGCTGTTTTTT.